Presented here are 29 T cell receptor beta chains from one specimen sequenced in a study of shared clonotypes between healthy human individuals. Sequenced by immunoSEQ multiplex PCR; TCRdb stores in-frame clones only, minus some. The table includes approximately 340,000 clones, around 74% detected once. Specimen: memory CD4+ T cells sorted from blood. Subset here: CD45RA-negative fraction. These receptors were collected from a man aged 25-40 years in good health.

The rearrangement joins TRBV6-6 to TRBJ2-1; D is uncertain. The CDR3 is 14 residues long. Trimming left V 6 bases short and J 2 bases short, with 11 bases between. Germline V gene sequence: CDR1 MNHNY, CDR2 SVGAGI (reference sequence). The CDR3 bases are TGTGCCAGCAGCTTGAAGGTCGCCTACAATGAGCAGTTCTTC. Residues: CASSLKVAYNEQFF.

The chain carries TRBV19 and TRBJ2-6, with D tentatively TRBD1 (6 bases). The CDR3 totals 16 residues. The germline CDR1 and CDR2 sequences are LNHDA and SQIVND (reference sequence). Trimming took off 6 bases at V and 0 bases at J, with 12 bases between the two ends. The DNA for the CDR3 is TGTGCCAGTAGCCATAGAGGGGGCTCTGGGGCCAACGTCCTGACTTTC. This gives the protein CASSHRGGSGANVLTF.

The chain combines TRBV27 with TRBJ1-1; D is perhaps TRBD1 (6 bases). This CDR3 comprises 15 residues. V dropped 3 bases and J dropped 0 bases, with 11 bases sitting between them. Germline V gene data show CDR1 as MNHEY and CDR2 as SMNVEV (reference sequence). The DNA of the CDR3 is TGTGCCAGCAGTTTGGGAGGGGGGATGAACACTGAAGCTTTCTTT. As protein: CASSLGGGMNTEAFF.

This clone was counted between two and nine times. The rearrangement uses TRBV28 and TRBJ1-5; D is unresolved. Trimming pared 7 bases from V and 3 bases from J, leaving 13 bases between. The CDR3 runs 14 residues. Looked up from germline, CDR1 is MDHEN and CDR2 is SYDVKM. CDR3 nucleotides: TGTGCCAGCACCCGGAGCAGTAACAATCAGCCCCAGCATTTT. Translation gives CASTRSSNNQPQHF. Full variable domain (remainder filled in from reference TRBV28 and TRBJ1-5): DVKVTQSSRYLVKRTGEKVFLECVQDMDHENMFWYRQDPGLGLRLIYFSYDVKMKEKGDIPEGYSVSREKKERFSLILESASTNQTSMYLCASTRSSNNQPQHFGDGTRLSIL.

The chain is built from TRBV19 and TRBJ2-7; D may be TRBD1 or TRBD2 (5 bases each). The germline CDR1 and CDR2 sequences are LNHDA and SQIVND (reference sequence). Deletions cut 5 bases from V and 3 bases from J, with 14 bases between. This CDR3 is 14 amino acids long. The CDR3 protein is CASSSPGRSYEQYF. CDR3 nucleotides: TGTGCCAGTAGTTCCCCGGGACGGAGCTACGAGCAGTACTTC.

The rearrangement uses TRBV7-2 and TRBJ2-7; D tentatively fits TRBD1 or TRBD2 (5 bases each). Germline CDR1 SGHTA, CDR2 FQGNSA. This CDR3 is 12 amino acids long. V was shortened by 2 bases and J by 7 bases, with 9 bases between the two germline ends. In DNA form, the CDR3 reads TGTGCCAGCAGCTTATGGGGGAGTGAGCAGTACTTC. The encoded protein is CASSLWGSEQYF.

Here the CDR3 reads CATGSLFGLAGDYEQFF. The CDR3 DNA reads TGTGCCACCGGTTCACTTTTTGGACTAGCGGGAGACTATGAGCAGTTCTTC. This chain joins TRBV27 and TRBJ2-1, with TRBD2 matching over 13 bases. V shed 10 bases and J 8 bases; nucleotides not matched to a gene: 17. The CDR3 runs to 17 residues. The germline V gene has CDR1 MNHEY and CDR2 SMNVEV (reference sequence).

The chain has TRBV11-2 and TRBJ2-2, with 9 bases identical to TRBD1. V lost 6 bases and J lost 4; bases outside the gene matches: 9. The CDR3 loop spans 16 amino acids. Germline V lookup: CDR1 SGHAT, CDR2 FQNNGV. The CDR3 protein is CASRPPGTGSTGELFF. The CDR3 DNA reads as TGTGCCAGCAGGCCCCCCGGGACAGGGAGCACCGGGGAGCTGTTTTTT.

This chain links TRBV7-5 with TRBJ1-1. TRBV7-5 is flagged as a pseudogene. The CDR3 loop spans 15 amino acids. The DNA of the CDR3 is TGTGCCAGAAGCCCCGGGGGACCCGCTCGCACTGAAGCTTTCTTT. Translated, it gives CARSPGGPARTEAFF.

The chain joins TRBV5-1 to TRBJ2-5; 9 positions match TRBD2. V shed 2 bases and J 1 base; nucleotides not matched to a gene: 9. The CDR3 runs 17 residues. Germline CDR1 and CDR2: SGHRS and YFSETQ. The CDR3 region has the DNA TGCGCCAGCAGCTTTGGAACAGCGGGAGGCACCCAAGAGACCCAGTACTTC. It yields the protein CASSFGTAGGTQETQYF.

The CDR3: CASSSGTGERYYTF. The CDR3 nucleotides are TGTGCCAGCAGTTCGGGGACAGGGGAAAGATACTACACCTTC. The genes are TRBV7-9 and TRBJ1-2, with 10 positions matching TRBD1. Germline V CDR1 and CDR2: SEHNR, FQNEAQ (reference sequence). This CDR3 has 14 residues. Trimming cost V 6 bases and J 10 bases; bases outside gene matches: 11. Using reference TRBV7-9 and TRBJ1-2 for the parts outside the CDR3, the full variable domain is DTGVSQNPRHKITKRGQNVTFRCDPISEHNRLYWYRQTLGQGPEFLTYFQNEAQLEKSRLLSDRFSAERPKGSFSTLEIQRTEQGDSAMYLCASSSGTGERYYTFGSGTRLTVV.

This sequence joins TRBV5-6 and TRBJ2-7; 9 positions match TRBD2. CDR3 length: 16 amino acids. Per the germline V gene, CDR1 is SGHDT and CDR2 is YYEEEE. The J segment lost 5 bases and the V segment lost 0 bases, leaving 9 bases of the junction unmatched. The DNA for the CDR3 is TGTGCCAGCAGCTTGGAGGGTAGCGGGAGTTTCAACGAGCAGTACTTC. Translating gives CASSLEGSGSFNEQYF.

The rearrangement links TRBV27 to TRBJ1-5, with 7 bases fitting TRBD1. This CDR3 has 14 residues. Germline V gives CDR1 MNHEY, CDR2 SMNVEV (reference sequence). J gave up 4 bases and V 4 bases, and 4 bases lay outside the gene matches. CDR3 coding DNA: TGTGCCAGCAGTTATCGGGACAGTAATCAGCCCCAGCATTTT. Translating gives CASSYRDSNQPQHF.

This chain links TRBV7-6 with TRBJ2-6; 9 bases fit TRBD1. With V trimmed by 5 bases and J by 3 bases, 8 bases remained unmatched. Germline V lookup: CDR1 SGHVS, CDR2 FNYEAQ. The CDR3 has 17 residues. CDR3 sequence (DNA): TGTGCCAGCAGCCCGCCACAGGGGGCGCGTGGGGCCAACGTCCTGACTTTC. The encoded protein is CASSPPQGARGANVLTF.

V usage is TRBV19 and J usage is TRBJ2-6; D gene uncertain. The CDR3 sequence is 14 residues long. Per the germline V gene, CDR1 is LNHDA and CDR2 is SQIVND (reference sequence). Between the trimmed V and J ends, which lost 0 bases and 2 bases, there was a span of 2 bases. This CDR3 reads CASSIEAGANVLTF. The CDR3 DNA is TGTGCCAGTAGTATAGAGGCTGGGGCCAACGTCCTGACTTTC.

The rearrangement links TRBV5-4 to TRBJ2-7; no clear D gene. V was cut by 0 bases and J by 3 bases, with 13 bases left in between. Germline loops: CDR1 SGHNT, CDR2 YYREEE (reference sequence). The length of the CDR3 is 15 residues. The CDR3 here is CASSLGLGLNYEQYF. The CDR3 region has the DNA TGTGCCAGCAGCTTGGGTTTGGGCCTTAACTACGAGCAGTACTTC. The complete variable domain, with remaining parts taken from reference TRBV5-4 and TRBJ2-7, reads ETGVTQSPTHLIKTRGQQVTLRCSSQSGHNTVSWYQQALGQGPQFIFQYYREEENGRGNFPPRFSGLQFPNYSSELNVNALELDDSALYLCASSLGLGLNYEQYFGPGTRLTVT.

The chain is built from TRBV6-1 and TRBJ2-7; possibly TRBD2 for D (5 bases). Looked up from germline, CDR1 is MNHNS and CDR2 is SASEGT. Trimming stripped 11 bases from V and 3 bases from J, with 14 bases between. The CDR3 has 12 residues. This chain's CDR3 is CAVSRDLYEQYF. As DNA, the CDR3 is TGTGCCGTTTCCCGGGATCTCTACGAGCAGTACTTC.

CDR3 in amino acids: CSVLTGANTEAFF. The CDR3 DNA reads as TGCAGCGTCTTGACAGGGGCGAACACTGAAGCTTTCTTT. J is TRBJ1-1 and V is TRBV29-1; TRBD1 aligns across 8 bases. V lost 6 bases and J lost 1; bases outside the gene matches: 4. Germline CDR1 reads SQVTM; CDR2 reads ANQGSEA. The CDR3 is 13 residues long.

The chain couples TRBV5-4 to TRBJ2-5; D is perhaps TRBD1 or TRBD2 (6 bases each). CDR3 length equals 15 residues. Trimming removed 0 bases from V and 1 base from J, with 10 bases in between. Germline V gives CDR1 SGHNT, CDR2 YYREEE (reference sequence). The CDR3 is CASSLERGVQETQYF. The CDR3 nucleotides are TGTGCCAGCAGCTTGGAGAGGGGGGTCCAAGAGACCCAGTACTTC.

The chain combines TRBV4-1 with TRBJ2-1; TRBD1 matches at 7 bases. Germline loops: CDR1 MGHRA, CDR2 YSYEKL. The CDR3 contains 15 residues. With 1 base clipped from V and 8 bases from J, the junction kept 8 bases outside the gene matches. As DNA, the CDR3 is TGCGCCAGCAGCCAAGGACAGGGTGTTTTCGATGAGCAGTTCTTC. Amino acid sequence: CASSQGQGVFDEQFF.

A few counts support this clone. The chain links TRBV7-9 to TRBJ2-1; TRBD2 aligns across 8 bases. Germline V gives CDR1 SEHNR, CDR2 FQNEAQ (reference sequence). This CDR3 has 16 residues. The V and J ends lost 0 bases and 6 bases, in that order; junction bases with no gene match: 7. The CDR3, as DNA: TGTGCCAGCAGCTTAGCCACTAGCGGAAGATCCAATGAGCAGTTCTTC. Protein: CASSLATSGRSNEQFF.

CDR3 bases: TGTGCCAGCAGCGTAGAGATACAGGGGCACACCATATATTTT. Protein: CASSVEIQGHTIYF. This chain links TRBV9 with TRBJ1-3; 7 bases match TRBD1. Trimming took 0 bases from V and 8 from J; bases not matched to a gene: 5. This CDR3 spans 14 amino acids. Germline assignment: CDR1 SGDLS and CDR2 YYNGEE.

This clone came up a few times. The chain is built from TRBV6-5 and TRBJ1-2, with 8 bases identical to TRBD1. The germline CDR1 and CDR2 sequences are MNHEY and SVGAGI. The junction had 10 bases not matched to a gene; V was cut back by 5 bases and J by 5 bases. CDR3 length: 15 amino acids. CDR3 coding DNA: TGTGCCAGCAGTCGAGTAGGGACAGGACCTTATGGCTACACCTTC. This encodes CASSRVGTGPYGYTF.

This chain connects TRBV18 to TRBJ1-2; TRBD1 matches at 8 bases. The CDR3 consists of 17 residues. V was clipped by 0 bases and J by 0 bases; unmatched bases: 6. The germline V gene has CDR1 KGHSH and CDR2 LQKENI. CDR3 sequence: CASSPPAQGAANYGYTF. Here the CDR3 DNA reads TGTGCCAGCTCACCACCGGCCCAGGGGGCGGCTAACTATGGCTACACCTTC.

This chain connects TRBV30 to TRBJ1-3; D not certain. The germline gives CDR1 GTSNPN, CDR2 SVGIG (reference sequence). V shed 4 bases and J shed 4 bases, with 8 bases lying between them. The CDR3 has 12 amino acids. In DNA form, the CDR3 reads TGTGCCTGGATGAATTTAGGAAACACCATATATTTT. It encodes CAWMNLGNTIYF.

The chain links TRBV5-1 to TRBJ1-6, with D possibly being TRBD1 (5 bases). The germline gives CDR1 SGHRS, CDR2 YFSETQ. The CDR3 contains 18 residues. V was cut by 0 bases and J by 5 bases, with 18 bases left in between. The CDR3 bases are TGCGCCAGCAGCTTGGATGGCGGGGGAGGGGCGAATAATTCACCCCTCCACTTT. It codes for CASSLDGGGGANNSPLHF.

This clone was counted once. V and J are TRBV27 and TRBJ2-7; 8 positions match TRBD1. The CDR3 spans 14 residues. Germline CDR1 is MNHEY and CDR2 is SMNVEV (reference sequence). V dropped 5 bases and J dropped 9; count of bases not matched to a gene: 12. The DNA for the CDR3 is TGTGCCAGCAGTGCGAGGACAGGGCTGGGTTTGCAGTACTTC. Protein product: CASSARTGLGLQYF.

The rearrangement uses TRBV7-9 and TRBJ1-2; weak D call: TRBD1 (6 bases). Germline V CDR1 and CDR2: SEHNR, FQNEAQ (reference sequence). The CDR3 sequence is 14 residues long. Trimming took 1 base from V and 8 from J, leaving 14 bases between them. The CDR3 is CASSLGPDSVGYTF. The CDR3 bases are TGTGCCAGCAGCTTAGGCCCGGACAGTGTCGGCTACACCTTC.

The chain has TRBV13 and TRBJ2-5; D not certain. Deletions cut 5 bases from V and 5 bases from J, with 9 bases between. The germline V gene has CDR1 PRHDT and CDR2 FYEKMQ (reference sequence). The CDR3 loop spans 12 amino acids. The CDR3 sequence is CASSLYLETQYF. The CDR3 DNA follows: TGTGCCAGCAGCCTATACCTCGAGACCCAGTACTTC.